This T cell receptor (beta chain) comes out of a study of shared clonotypes between healthy human individuals. Study-wide findings and caveats: Naive subsets tended to show greater estimated richness than memory subsets. Despite large depth, sorted-subset datasets appeared incompletely sequenced.

About this clone itself: Its antigen is as yet unknown.

The repertoire was sequenced with immunoSEQ multiplex PCR; TCRdb's copy has only in-frame clones and lacks some. The table shows approximately 2.1 million clones, with approximately 93% occurring only once. V lost 5 bases and J lost 1, with 15 bases in between. There are 15 residues in the CDR3. CDR1 MNHEY and CDR2 SVGAGI come from the germline V gene. Investigators divided CD4+ cells into CD45RA+ naive and CD45RA-negative memory subsets. V is TRBV6-5 and J is TRBJ2-7, with unresolved D. Sequenced sample: naive CD4+ T cells from PBMCs. This sample's subset: CD45RA+ positively selected. This TCR was recovered from a man between 18 and 29 years old in good health. Some clones in this sample may be carry-over from other donors' samples. The CDR3 here is CASSQTSVGSYEQYF. CDR3 nucleotides: TGTGCCAGCAGTCAAACCTCGGTTGGGTCCTACGAGCAGTACTTC.